This T cell receptor beta chain was observed in a study of shared clonotypes between healthy human individuals. CDR3 length: 15 residues. Germline V gene data show CDR1 as MNHEY and CDR2 as SVGAGI. V was trimmed by 2 bases and J by 3 bases, leaving 14 bases between them. Researchers ran the assay at a deep level. For unsorted PBMC, roughly 0.3 ug DNA per replicate equaled tens of thousands of T cell genomes. Some clones are missing from TCRdb's copy, which holds only in-frame ones; the method was immunoSEQ multiplex PCR. The sample shows about 490,000 clones, 70% to 80% of them seen only once. Healthy and HIV-negative, the adult donors had no recent acute infections or vaccinations.

The chain employs TRBV6-5 and TRBJ2-7; TRBD1 might be the D (6 bases). This TCR was recovered from a woman aged 40 to 50 in good health. Some clones in this sample may be carry-over from other donors' samples. The sample consisted of PBMCs. The CDR3 DNA reads as TGTGCCAGCAGTTACGTCAGGGGCCTATACTACGAGCAGTACTTC. Its translation is CASSYVRGLYYEQYF.